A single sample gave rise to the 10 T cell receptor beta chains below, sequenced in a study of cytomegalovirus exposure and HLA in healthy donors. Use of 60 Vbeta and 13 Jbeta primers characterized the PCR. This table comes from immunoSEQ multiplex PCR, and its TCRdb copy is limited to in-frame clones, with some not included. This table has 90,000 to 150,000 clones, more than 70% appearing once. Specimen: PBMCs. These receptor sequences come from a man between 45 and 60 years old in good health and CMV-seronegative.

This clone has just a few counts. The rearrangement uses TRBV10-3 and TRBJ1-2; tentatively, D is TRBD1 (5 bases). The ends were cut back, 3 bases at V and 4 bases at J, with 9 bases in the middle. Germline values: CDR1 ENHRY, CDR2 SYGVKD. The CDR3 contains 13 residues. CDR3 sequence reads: CAISEPTAYGYTF. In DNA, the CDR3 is TGTGCCATCAGTGAACCGACAGCCTATGGCTACACCTTC.

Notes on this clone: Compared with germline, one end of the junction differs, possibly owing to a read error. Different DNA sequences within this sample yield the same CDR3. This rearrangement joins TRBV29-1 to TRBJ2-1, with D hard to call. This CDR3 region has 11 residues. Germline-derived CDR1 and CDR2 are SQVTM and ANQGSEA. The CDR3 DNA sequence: TGCAGCGTTGATTTGGTAGATGAACAGTTCTTC. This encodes CSVDLVDEQFF.

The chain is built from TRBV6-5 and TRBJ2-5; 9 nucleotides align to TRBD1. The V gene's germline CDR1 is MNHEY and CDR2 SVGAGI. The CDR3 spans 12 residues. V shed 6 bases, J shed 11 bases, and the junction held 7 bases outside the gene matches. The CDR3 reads CASSRTGEEQYF. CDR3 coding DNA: TGTGCCAGCAGCCGGACAGGGGAAGAGCAGTACTTC.

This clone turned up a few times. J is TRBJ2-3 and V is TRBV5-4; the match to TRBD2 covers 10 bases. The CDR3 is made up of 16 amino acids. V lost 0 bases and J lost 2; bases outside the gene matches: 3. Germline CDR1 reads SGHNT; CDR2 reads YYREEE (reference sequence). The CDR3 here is CASSLGGLADTDTQYF. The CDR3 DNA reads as TGTGCCAGCAGCTTGGGCGGACTAGCGGACACAGATACGCAGTATTTT.

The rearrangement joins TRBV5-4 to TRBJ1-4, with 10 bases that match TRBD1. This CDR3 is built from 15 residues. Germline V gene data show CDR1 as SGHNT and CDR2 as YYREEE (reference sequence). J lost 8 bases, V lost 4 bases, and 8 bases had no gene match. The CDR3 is CASSTPGQGNEKLFF. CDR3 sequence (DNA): TGTGCCAGCAGCACCCCGGGACAGGGGAACGAAAAACTGTTTTTT.

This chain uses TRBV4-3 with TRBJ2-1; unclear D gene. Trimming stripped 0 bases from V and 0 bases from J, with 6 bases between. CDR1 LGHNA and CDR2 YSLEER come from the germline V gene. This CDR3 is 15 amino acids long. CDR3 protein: CASSQDSSSYNEQFF. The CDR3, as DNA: TGCGCCAGCAGCCAAGACTCGAGCTCCTACAATGAGCAGTTCTTC.

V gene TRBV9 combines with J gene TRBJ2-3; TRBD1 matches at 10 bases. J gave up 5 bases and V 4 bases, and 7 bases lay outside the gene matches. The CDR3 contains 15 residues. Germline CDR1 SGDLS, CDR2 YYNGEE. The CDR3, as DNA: TGTGCCAGCAGCTCAAGACAGGGGGCGCGAGATACGCAGTATTTT. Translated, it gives CASSSRQGARDTQYF.

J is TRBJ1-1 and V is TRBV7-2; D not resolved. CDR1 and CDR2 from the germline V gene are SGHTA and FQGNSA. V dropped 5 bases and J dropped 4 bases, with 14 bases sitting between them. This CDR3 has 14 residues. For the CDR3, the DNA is TGTGCCAGCAGCGCTCTGGGCCCAGGCACTGAAGCTTTCTTT. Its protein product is CASSALGPGTEAFF.

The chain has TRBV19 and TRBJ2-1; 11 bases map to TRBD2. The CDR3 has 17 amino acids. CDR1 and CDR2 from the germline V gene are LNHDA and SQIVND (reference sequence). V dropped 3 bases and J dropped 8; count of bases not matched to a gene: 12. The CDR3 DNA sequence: TGTGCCAGTAGTATCGCCCTTAGCGGGGGGGCCCCGGATGAGCAGTTCTTC. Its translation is CASSIALSGGAPDEQFF.

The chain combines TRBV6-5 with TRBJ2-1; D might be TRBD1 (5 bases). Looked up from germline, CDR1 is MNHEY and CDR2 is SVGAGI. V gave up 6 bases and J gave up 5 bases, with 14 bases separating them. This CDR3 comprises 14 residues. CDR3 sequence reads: CASSFRRANNEQFF. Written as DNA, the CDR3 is TGTGCCAGCAGCTTCCGCAGGGCTAACAATGAGCAGTTCTTC.